The next 15 T cell receptor beta chains were all read from a single sample in a study of T-cell memory formation after mild COVID-19. TCRdb passed the 5' RACE reads through MiXCR, listing each CDR3 protein once. The table records approximately 89,000 distinct CDR3 sequences, 25% of them present only once. The sample comprised PBMCs or a T cell subset sorted from them (not recorded which). The receptors come from a man between 18 and 35 years old who had mild COVID-19 (a few samples of this study predate the infection). Cell type and time point are not known.

This clonotype was counted a few times. V is TRBV6-1 and J is TRBJ2-6; D is unclear. Between the trimmed V and J ends, which lost 0 bases and 4 bases, there was a span of 10 bases. The CDR3 consists of 16 residues. Germline CDR1 MNHNS, CDR2 SASEGT. Here the CDR3 DNA reads TGTGCCAGCAGTGAAGCGTTGACCTTGGGGGCCAACGTCCTGACTTTC. This encodes CASSEALTLGANVLTF.

The chain is built from TRBV6-2 or TRBV6-3 and TRBJ2-3; 7 bases match TRBD2. The V gene end was trimmed by 4 bases and the J gene end by 11 bases; junction bases not matched to a gene: 3. This CDR3 is built from 11 residues. CDR1 MNHEY and CDR2 SVGEGT come from the germline V gene. CDR3 loop: CASSWGGEQYF. The CDR3 DNA reads as TGTGCCAGCAGTTGGGGGGGGGAGCAGTATTTT.

The CDR3 loop is CASSLGSRKRGPSTDTQYF. CDR3 coding DNA: TGTGCCAGCAGCTTAGGCTCCCGGAAGCGGGGGCCGAGCACAGATACGCAGTATTTT. The chain combines TRBV7-9 with TRBJ2-3; 8 bases agree with TRBD2. Germline V gene sequence: CDR1 SEHNR, CDR2 FQNEAQ (reference sequence). Germline trimming cut 1 base from V and 0 bases from J; bases unmatched to any gene: 12. This CDR3 has 19 amino acids.

The chain combines TRBV4-3 with TRBJ2-1; D might be TRBD2 (5 bases). The germline V and J ends were trimmed by 3 bases and 3 bases, with 12 bases remaining between them. Germline-derived CDR1 and CDR2 are LGHNA and YSLEER. The CDR3 is 15 residues long. The CDR3 DNA reads as TGCGCCAGCAGCCAGTACGGGGAGAGCTACAATGAGCAGTTCTTC. Its protein is CASSQYGESYNEQFF.

This chain joins TRBV5-1 and TRBJ1-1; TRBD1 might be the D (5 bases). Trimming took 0 bases from V and 5 from J, leaving 11 bases between them. Germline V gives CDR1 SGHRS, CDR2 YFSETQ. The CDR3 extends over 14 amino acids. The chain's CDR3 is CASSLGGEGTEAFF. The CDR3 DNA reads as TGCGCCAGCAGCTTGGGGGGGGAGGGGACTGAAGCTTTCTTT.

This clonotype was seen many times. J is TRBJ2-5 and V is TRBV7-6; D is uncertain. V was shortened by 4 bases and J by 5 bases, with 8 bases between the two germline ends. The CDR3 sequence is 12 residues long. Germline CDR1 reads SGHVS; CDR2 reads FNYEAQ. The CDR3 loop is CASSSLSETQYF. CDR3 bases: TGTGCCAGCAGCTCTCTCTCGGAGACCCAGTACTTC.

The chain couples TRBV7-2 to TRBJ2-3, with 8 nucleotides matching TRBD2. Per the germline V gene, CDR1 is SGHTA and CDR2 is FQGNSA. The junction had 4 bases not matched to a gene; V was cut back by 5 bases and J by 0 bases. This CDR3 has 15 residues. In DNA, the CDR3 is TGTGCCAGCAGCGACATAGCGGGGAGCACAGATACGCAGTATTTT. This sequence encodes CASSDIAGSTDTQYF.

The chain employs TRBV4-1 and TRBJ2-3, with D unresolved. The CDR3 spans 13 residues. In germline, CDR1 is MGHRA, CDR2 YSYEKL. The V gene lost 0 bases and the J gene lost 7 bases, with 8 bases spanning the gap. The CDR3 loop is CASSQDVGNTQYF. In nucleotides, the CDR3 is TGCGCCAGCAGCCAAGACGTAGGAAATACGCAGTATTTT.

The chain has TRBV6-5 and TRBJ1-2, with TRBD1 matching 7 bases. The germline V gene has CDR1 MNHEY and CDR2 SVGAGI. Losses at the gene ends were 5 bases for V and 4 bases for J; bases not matched to a gene: 7. The CDR3 extends over 14 amino acids. The CDR3 loop is CASSKTGSRYGYTF. The DNA of the CDR3 is TGTGCCAGCAGTAAGACAGGGTCGCGCTATGGCTACACCTTC.

This clonotype was seen more than once but under ten times. The chain carries TRBV4-1 and TRBJ2-5; D may be TRBD1 (5 bases). Germline V gene lookup returns CDR1 MGHRA and CDR2 YSYEKL. This CDR3 has 16 residues. V dropped 1 base and J dropped 2 bases, with 14 bases sitting between them. CDR3: CASSQAVAGYQETQYF. CDR3 bases: TGCGCCAGCAGCCAAGCGGTGGCAGGGTATCAAGAGACCCAGTACTTC.

The rearrangement joins TRBV7-9 to TRBJ2-1; TRBD2 agrees at 13 bases. Germline V gene sequence: CDR1 SEHNR, CDR2 FQNEAQ (reference sequence). The CDR3 sequence is 15 residues long. With V trimmed by 7 bases and J by 5 bases, 5 bases remained unmatched. The CDR3 region is CASNLLAGGNNEQFF. Written as DNA, the CDR3 is TGTGCCAGCAATTTACTAGCGGGGGGGAACAATGAGCAGTTCTTC.

This clonotype was counted at least ten times. V and J are TRBV7-9 and TRBJ2-7; D possibly matches TRBD1 or TRBD2 (5 bases each). The CDR3 consists of 16 residues. Trimming left V 1 base short and J 5 bases short, with 18 bases between. The germline V gene has CDR1 SEHNR and CDR2 FQNEAQ (reference sequence). The CDR3 reads CASSLGTTGAGDEQYF. The CDR3 bases are TGTGCCAGCAGCTTAGGAACGACCGGGGCGGGCGACGAGCAGTACTTC.

This clonotype is medium-sized (0.01 to 0.1%). This chain connects TRBV7-9 to TRBJ2-3, with D possibly matching TRBD2 (5 bases). Trimming took off 1 base at V and 1 base at J, with 12 bases between the two ends. This CDR3 contains 16 residues. From germline, CDR1 is SEHNR and CDR2 FQNEAQ (reference sequence). The CDR3: CASSLVMEAGTDTQYF. In DNA form, the CDR3 reads TGTGCCAGCAGCTTAGTTATGGAGGCTGGCACAGATACGCAGTATTTT.

This rearrangement joins TRBV27 to TRBJ2-7; 9 bases match TRBD2. The V gene end was trimmed by 2 bases and the J gene end by 4 bases; junction bases not matched to a gene: 3. Germline CDR1 and CDR2: MNHEY and SMNVEV (reference sequence). CDR3 length: 14 residues. The CDR3 nucleotides are TGTGCCAGCAGTTTAAAGCGGGGGGCGTACGAGCAGTACTTC. The encoded protein is CASSLKRGAYEQYF.

This clonotype was detected only a few times. This rearrangement joins TRBV4-1 to TRBJ2-7, with TRBD1 identical over 9 bases. CDR3 length: 14 residues. In germline, CDR1 is MGHRA, CDR2 YSYEKL. Trimming took 4 bases from V and 4 from J; bases not matched to a gene: 5. The CDR3 loop reads CASSPGQGGYEQYV. CDR3 DNA: TGCGCCAGCAGCCCGGGACAGGGTGGGTACGAGCAGTACGTC.